This T cell receptor beta chain came from a study of blood T cell repertoires in COVID-19 (TCRdb year 2020). Regarding the complete study: Samples from collaborators originated in the United States, Italy and Spain and spanned both the acute and convalescent phases of COVID-19. The material from the prospective study consisted of cDNA or gDNA derived from T cells, B-cell-depleted T cells, or PBMCs. Subjects who had been exposed to COVID-19, were actively infected with it, or had recovered from it provided the deeply sampled blood TCRbeta repertoires that made up the dataset. The repertoires were released in a freely available public database intended as a resource for research on the immune response to SARS-CoV-2. Samples came from the ongoing ImmuneRACE study (first 160 participants) plus 1,254 subjects from 6 global collaborators. A de-identified subject ID, COVID-19 status, age in years and sex were almost always included in the sample metadata. Where available, HLA class I and class II types were taken from metadata supplied by the sample provider and were not determined by assay-based typing. Beyond this particular receptor, the publication reports: The amount of clinical and demographic metadata varied by source and participant and was provided uncurated.

The immunoSEQ Assay, a bias-controlled multiplex PCR, was used to amplify TCRbeta CDR3 regions from genomic DNA. Under the source paper's analysis protocol: Within the assay, amplification of reference gene primers was used to estimate how many nucleated cells each sample contained. Sequence reads were collapsed and filtered to measure the absolute abundance of every unique TCRbeta CDR3 rearrangement. Productive Simpson clonality was computed per sample as the square root of Simpson's diversity index over productive rearrangements. The table comes from immuneACCESS by way of TCRdb, which keeps in-frame sequences with V and J called. Part of the clones is missing from these tables; in studies checked, under half for an unresolved V gene and the rest for unknown reasons. For V, J and clone size, that table is used; D and trimming come from the DNA. This sample gives about 200,000 clones in total; about 85% of them show up just once. The top ten hold approximately 5% of the sample.

The collaborating institutions used their own protocols to collect whole blood in K2EDTA tubes. Collaborator samples were shipped for TCRbeta analysis as frozen whole blood, isolated PBMCs, or DNA extracted from either sample type. The germline V gene provides CDR1 MNHEY and CDR2 SVGAGI. Measured from the cysteine to the phenylalanine, the CDR3 is 15 residues long. The sequence is cut down to CDR3 DNA, 45 bases in frame from base 1. V drops 8 bases and J drops 5 bases, leaving 21 bases in between. Comments on this clone: Its antigen target is currently unknown. Per-nucleotide qualities are absent, and no much larger clonotype sits a single base away.

The sequence derives from an elderly woman with acute or convalescent COVID-19. The chain uses TRBV6-5 and TRBJ2-5, and possibly TRBD1, on 5 matching bases. The specimen was peripheral blood. The CDR3 region has the sequence CASCRSVRVEETQYF. The DNA sequence is TGTGCCAGCTGCAGATCGGTCAGGGTTGAGGAGACCCAGTACTTC.